This T cell receptor beta chain comes out of a study of spatial heterogeneity in lung cancer. As for the study in general: Detected beta-chain sequences consistently exceeded alpha-chain sequences. Bulk RNA-seq from matched material yielded a T cell module score that correlated strongly with TCR transcript counts in tumor regions.

General study findings and limits: Within tumors, counts of expanded alpha and beta TCRs tracked tumor mutation counts. Estimates put coverage of tumor T cells near 7% for alpha and more than 11% for beta chains.

The V gene lost 1 base and the J gene lost 4 bases, with 10 bases spanning the gap. The CDR3 covers 15 residues. Germline loops: CDR1 LGHDT, CDR2 YNNKEL (reference sequence). A unique molecular identifier was carried by every single TCR cDNA molecule. TCRdb re-called the 5' RACE reads through MiXCR, storing one row per CDR3 protein. The sample lists under 15,000 distinct CDR3 sequences; around 3.2% were seen once. Time point reported: sample taken at primary tumor resection. This clonotype qualifies as medium-sized (0.01 to 0.1%). Its specificity is unknown. V gene TRBV3-1 combines with J gene TRBJ1-4; D uncertain. This clonotype originated in a male donor with early-stage non-small cell lung cancer. This material consisted of lung tumor tissue, taken at surgery. In DNA form, the CDR3 reads TGTGCCAGCAGCCAAGCTACATGGTATAATGAAAAACTGTTTTTT. Translated, it gives CASSQATWYNEKLFF.